This T cell receptor (beta chain) stems from a study of blood T cell repertoires in COVID-19 (dated by TCRdb to the early 2020s). The study in broad terms: Samples covering the acute and convalescent phases of COVID-19 were provided by collaborators in the United States, Italy and Spain. The material from the prospective study consisted of cDNA or gDNA derived from T cells, B-cell-depleted T cells, or PBMCs. The dataset comprised deeply sampled blood TCRbeta repertoires from subjects exposed to, actively infected with, or recovered from COVID-19. The repertoires were released in a freely available public database meant as a resource for research on the immune response to SARS-CoV-2. The samples were drawn from the first 160 participants of the ongoing ImmuneRACE study and from 1,254 subjects provided by 6 global collaborators. The sample metadata nearly always contained a de-identified subject ID, COVID-19 status, age in years and sex. Where available, HLA class I and class II types were obtained from metadata supplied by the sample provider rather than from assay-based typing.

For this clone: Its antigen specificity is not known. Per-base quality was not reported, and no clone a single base away is much larger than it.

CDR1 is given as SNHLY and CDR2 as FYNNEI, both from the germline V gene. The CDR3 runs 15 residues from the cysteine to the phenylalanine. The DNA shown is the 45-base CDR3, in frame from base 1. Trimming at the junction amounts to 7 bases on V and 2 bases on J, and the germline ends lie 15 bases apart. The immunoSEQ Assay, a bias-controlled multiplex PCR, was used to amplify TCRbeta CDR3 regions from genomic DNA. Under the source paper's analysis protocol: The number of nucleated cells in each sample was estimated from the amplification of reference gene primers within the assay. To quantify the absolute abundance of each unique TCRbeta CDR3 rearrangement, sequence reads were collapsed and filtered. For each sample, productive Simpson clonality was calculated as the square root of Simpson's diversity index across productive rearrangements. TCRdb took over this immuneACCESS table, retaining in-frame rearrangements with V and J assigned. Such tables are incomplete; in checked studies, under half of the missing clones stem from an unresolved V gene, and the remainder is unexplained. V, J and clone size are taken as reported in that table, and D and trimming were inferred from the DNA itself. This sample lists a few hundred thousand clones; around nine tenths were detected once. The ten largest make up approximately 1.5% of the sample.

Participants in the prospective study were enrolled through a virtual design, were aged about 18 to 89 years, and lived in 24 United States geographic areas. In the prospective study, cohorts were assigned on the basis of participant-reported clinical history obtained from a screening survey and a study questionnaire. Exposed participants had been in contact with someone with a PCR-confirmed or clinician-diagnosed COVID-19 case within 2 weeks of study entry. Mobile phlebotomists in the prospective study collected whole blood, serum and a nasopharyngeal or oropharyngeal swab from every participant. Additional blood draws and questionnaires over an approximately two-month period could optionally be provided by prospective study participants. Before DNA extraction, prospective study blood samples were shipped either frozen or at room temperature. The full study reports these points: The quantity of clinical and demographic metadata differed by source and by participant and was supplied without curation.

The receptor was isolated from a woman aged 18-30 years who had been exposed to COVID-19. The specimen sequenced was PBMCs or T cells enriched from blood (not recorded which). The chain uses TRBV2 and TRBJ2-1; a tentative D match to TRBD1 spans 5 bases. Here the CDR3 is given as CASTYGASPYNEQFF. In nucleotide form, the sequence is TGTGCCAGCACTTATGGGGCTTCGCCCTACAATGAGCAGTTCTTC. Supplemented by the reference TRBV2 and TRBJ2-1 proteins around the CDR3, the complete variable domain is EPEVTQTPSHQVTQMGQEVILRCVPISNHLYFYWYRQILGQKVEFLVSFYNNEISEKSEIFDDQFSVERPDGSNFTLKIRSTKLEDSAMYFCASTYGASPYNEQFFGPGTRLTVL.